This T cell receptor (beta chain) derives from a study of OX40 agonist ivuxolimab in advanced cancers. Sequenced by immunoSEQ multiplex PCR; TCRdb stores in-frame clones only, minus some. The sample yields 65,000 to 95,000 clones, 89% seen once. The CDR3 loop spans 14 amino acids. Germline V lookup: CDR1 MDHEN, CDR2 SYDVKM. V was clipped by 5 bases and J by 6 bases, with 16 bases between them. Study observations and caveats: Expansion of clones was among the lowest in partial responders at 0.1-3.0 mg/kg.

Concerning this clone: Its antigen is as yet unknown.

The TCR originated in an adult with an advanced solid tumor such as melanoma, head and neck, liver or kidney cancer. The sample here was CD4+ or CD8+ T cells sorted from blood, taken in a trial of the OX40 agonist ivuxolimab. The gene calls are TRBV28 and TRBJ2-5; D remains unclear. This CDR3 reads CASSDGSGGKTQYF. The CDR3 DNA is TGTGCCAGCAGTGACGGGTCGGGCGGAAAGACCCAGTACTTC.